This T cell receptor beta chain was found in a study of beta chain features in type 1 diabetes. Overall study results and limits: VDJ junctions sequenced from type 1 diabetes patients showed fewer insertions and more deletions. The analysis here could not establish whether HLA type shapes TCRB rearrangement. Naive, central memory and regulatory TCRB repertoires appeared more similar among patients than healthy donors.

V lost 4 bases, J lost 5 bases, and 17 bases lay in between. Per the germline V gene, CDR1 is SGHRS and CDR2 is YFSETQ. CDR3 length equals 15 residues. Reverse transcription of all isolated RNA meant that expressed TCRB transcripts were sequenced. Generated by immunoSEQ multiplex PCR, the TCRdb table keeps only in-frame clones and is missing some. Among about 620,000 clones listed, around 15% were seen once. Turning to this clone: Its target is unknown.

The clonotype comes from a young man in good health. The chain couples TRBV5-1 to TRBJ2-3; tentatively, D is TRBD1 or TRBD2 (6 bases each). Sequences were obtained from naive CD4+ T cells from blood. This CDR3 is CASSRRGVSEDTQYF. The CDR3 DNA follows: TGCGCCAGCAGCAGAAGGGGGGTCAGCGAAGATACGCAGTATTTT.